Below, 24 T cell receptor beta chains from the same sample are listed, as sequenced in a study of T cells in Graves' hyperthyroidism and ophthalmopathy. Template material for amplifying TCR beta CDR3 regions consisted of RNA transcripts. TCR CDR3 regions were first amplified by RT-PCR with HTBI primers. TCRdb independently ran MiXCR on the multiplex PCR reads; one entry per CDR3 protein. The sample lists 500,000 to 600,000 distinct CDR3 sequences, 46% occurring once. The sample was peripheral blood or thyroid tissue (not recorded which). These receptors were collected from an adult woman with Graves' disease, either hyperthyroidism or ophthalmopathy (not recorded which).

J is TRBJ1-1 and V is TRBV28, with D tentatively TRBD1 (6 bases). The CDR3 has 15 residues. Germline values: CDR1 MDHEN, CDR2 SYDVKM. V was cut by 5 bases and J by 3 bases, with 16 bases left in between. The CDR3, as DNA: TGTGCCAGCAGTGCCTACAGGGTCAGAGACACTGAAGCTTTCTTT. Translating it yields CASSAYRVRDTEAFF.

V is TRBV10-3 and J is TRBJ1-5; D not certain. The germline V gene encodes CDR1 ENHRY and CDR2 SYGVKD. The CDR3 is 14 residues long. V gave up 10 bases and J gave up 0 bases, with 13 bases separating them. CDR3 residues: CATWTPDSNQPQHF. The DNA for the CDR3 is TGTGCCACATGGACGCCGGATAGCAATCAGCCCCAGCATTTT.

This clonotype was observed many times. This chain joins TRBV5-1 and TRBJ1-2; D ambiguous. The V end lost 4 bases, the J end lost 9 bases, and 16 bases lay between the germline ends. Germline V gene lookup returns CDR1 SGHRS and CDR2 YFSETQ. The CDR3 runs 13 residues. The chain's CDR3 is CASSTPPELCYTF. Here the CDR3 DNA reads TGCGCCAGCAGCACCCCACCGGAACTATGCTACACCTTC.

This clonotype was counted ten times or more. This sequence joins TRBV5-1 and TRBJ2-7, with 9 positions matching TRBD2. The CDR3 totals 15 residues. Trimming cost V 2 bases and J 7 bases; bases outside gene matches: 10. Germline CDR1 reads SGHRS; CDR2 reads YFSETQ. CDR3 coding DNA: TGCGCCAGCAGCTTTAGCGGGAGCCTTTCGCAAGAGCAGTACTTC. Translating it yields CASSFSGSLSQEQYF.

The chain uses TRBV5-1 and TRBJ2-7; D is undetermined. The CDR3 is made up of 15 amino acids. Trimming pared 4 bases from V and 2 bases from J, leaving 16 bases between. Germline V gene sequence: CDR1 SGHRS, CDR2 YFSETQ. CDR3 sequence: CASSGYRQGPYEQYF. CDR3 bases: TGCGCCAGCAGCGGGTACCGACAAGGCCCCTACGAGCAGTACTTC. Complete variable domain (other parts from reference TRBV5-1 and TRBJ2-7): KAGVTQTPRYLIKTRGQQVTLSCSPISGHRSVSWYQQTPGQGLQFLFEYFSETQRNKGNFPGRFSGRQFSNSRSEMNVSTLELGDSALYLCASSGYRQGPYEQYFGPGTRLTVT.

This clonotype was seen at least ten times. The chain is built from TRBV19 and TRBJ1-5; TRBD1 aligns across 8 bases. This CDR3 spans 16 amino acids. With 5 bases clipped from V and 5 bases from J, the junction kept 11 bases outside the gene matches. Looked up from germline, CDR1 is LNHDA and CDR2 is SQIVND (reference sequence). The CDR3 region is CASSVSPGQAYQPQHF. The CDR3 bases are TGTGCCAGTAGTGTGAGTCCGGGACAGGCTTATCAGCCCCAGCATTTT.

This clonotype was counted a few times. The chain recombines TRBV12-3 or TRBV12-4 with TRBJ2-5; D is unclear. Trimming stripped 5 bases from V and 5 bases from J, with 12 bases between. The CDR3 runs 13 residues. Written as DNA, the CDR3 is TGTGCCAGCAGTGAAGGAGTGTATGAGACCCAGTACTTC. Amino acids: CASSEGVYETQYF.

The rearrangement uses TRBV7-9 and TRBJ1-3; a weak D match, TRBD1 (6 bases). V dropped 5 bases and J dropped 2 bases, with 13 bases sitting between them. Germline lookup yields CDR1 SEHNR and CDR2 FQNEAQ (reference sequence). The CDR3 length is 15 residues. CDR3 in DNA: TGTGCCAGCAGCAATACAGGGATGGCTGGAAACACCATATATTTT. This gives the protein CASSNTGMAGNTIYF.

There are a few counts of this clonotype. J is TRBJ2-1 and V is TRBV10-3, with D possibly matching TRBD2 (6 bases). The CDR3 is 15 residues long. V was shortened by 2 bases and J by 7 bases, with 15 bases between the two germline ends. Germline CDR1 and CDR2: ENHRY and SYGVKD. This CDR3 reads CAISEPGLGVNEQFF. The CDR3 coding sequence is TGTGCCATCAGTGAGCCGGGACTCGGTGTAAATGAGCAGTTCTTC.

This clonotype was detected many times. This chain links TRBV7-2 with TRBJ2-2, with D possibly matching TRBD2 (6 bases). Germline-derived CDR1 and CDR2 are SGHTA and FQGNSA. The CDR3 has 15 residues. V was pared by 0 bases and J by 6 bases, with 11 bases between. CDR3 loop: CASSLAGGSPGELFF. CDR3 nucleotides: TGTGCCAGCAGCTTAGCGGGAGGAAGTCCCGGGGAGCTGTTTTTT.

This chain joins TRBV7-9 and TRBJ2-7; TRBD2 might be the D (7 bases). There are 16 residues in the CDR3. V lost 5 bases, J lost 7 bases, and 24 bases lay in between. CDR1 and CDR2 from the germline V gene are SEHNR and FQNEAQ (reference sequence). CDR3 sequence reads: CASSPASGKGGGEQYF. Written as DNA, the CDR3 is TGTGCCAGCAGCCCCGCCAGCGGGAAGGGGGGCGGAGAGCAGTACTTC.

Of note for this clonotype: Because it lacks the conserved phenylalanine or tryptophan at the end, this CDR3 is likely a read error. The DNA is left out, because the CDR3 cannot be placed on it with certainty; the CDR3 is given as TCRdb lists it. V is TRBV6-1 and J is TRBJ2-5; the table's D gene call, TRBD2, was not cross checked with the DNA. Germline values: CDR1 MNHNS, CDR2 SASEGT. Both ends counted, the CDR3 spans 8 residues. The CDR3 loop is CASQTGAG.

This clonotype was found many times. V and J are TRBV7-2 and TRBJ1-5; no clear D. The CDR3 length is 14 residues. Deletions cut 1 base from V and 2 bases from J, with 6 bases between. The germline V gene has CDR1 SGHTA and CDR2 FQGNSA. CDR3 nucleotide sequence: TGTGCCAGCAGCTTAGATCACCGCAATCAGCCCCAGCATTTT. Translating gives CASSLDHRNQPQHF.

This chain joins TRBV29-1 and TRBJ1-1, with 8 bases matching TRBD1. Germline CDR1 and CDR2: SQVTM and ANQGSEA. The CDR3 extends over 12 amino acids. V dropped 8 bases and J dropped 3; count of bases not matched to a gene: 5. CDR3 region: CSSDRGDTEAFF. CDR3 DNA sequence: TGCAGCTCAGACAGGGGCGACACTGAAGCTTTCTTT.

This clonotype is a singleton in its sample. The gene calls are TRBV7-9 and TRBJ2-2, with D perhaps matching TRBD1 (6 bases). Trimming cost V 5 bases and J 8 bases, with 12 bases left between them. The CDR3 runs 13 residues. Germline V lookup: CDR1 SEHNR, CDR2 FQNEAQ (reference sequence). The CDR3, as DNA: TGTGCCAGCAGCCAGGGGACCGCGGGGGAGCTGTTTTTT. This translates into CASSQGTAGELFF.

There are many counts of this clonotype. The V and J genes are TRBV12-3 or TRBV12-4 and TRBJ1-1; D not resolved. V gave up 2 bases and J gave up 6 bases, with 7 bases separating them. The CDR3 covers 12 residues. CDR3: CASSLMVAEAFF. CDR3 bases: TGTGCCAGCAGTTTAATGGTGGCTGAAGCTTTCTTT.

The chain couples TRBV18 to TRBJ1-5, with D perhaps matching TRBD1 (5 bases). The germline V gene has CDR1 KGHSH and CDR2 LQKENI. This CDR3 comprises 14 residues. With 5 bases removed from V and 3 bases from J, the gap between germline ends came to 11 bases. This CDR3 reads CASSGTGVNQPQHF. The CDR3 nucleotides read TGTGCCAGCTCAGGTACAGGAGTCAATCAGCCCCAGCATTTT.

This chain links TRBV9 with TRBJ2-2; weak D call: TRBD2 (6 bases). The ends were cut back, 2 bases at V and 5 bases at J, with 13 bases in the middle. CDR3 size: 15 residues. Germline V gene sequence: CDR1 SGDLS, CDR2 YYNGEE. The CDR3 region has the DNA TGTGCCAGCAGCGTGTCGGGACTTTCGACCGGGGAGCTGTTTTTT. It yields the protein CASSVSGLSTGELFF. Full variable domain (outside the CDR3, taken from reference TRBV9 and TRBJ2-2): DSGVTQTPKHLITATGQRVTLRCSPRSGDLSVYWYQQSLDQGLQFLIQYYNGEERAKGNILERFSAQQFPDLHSELNLSSLELGDSALYFCASSVSGLSTGELFFGEGSRLTVL.

With respect to this clonotype: A much larger clone is a single base away; this may be a read error. The V and J genes are TRBV9 and TRBJ2-7; 11 positions agree with TRBD2. The CDR3 is 14 amino acids. Germline-derived CDR1 and CDR2 are SGDLS and YYNGEE. V shed 0 bases and J 5 bases; nucleotides not matched to a gene: 1. CDR3 region: CASSVELAGDEQYF. CDR3 sequence (DNA): TGTGCCAGCAGCGTAGAACTAGCGGGAGACGAGCAGTACTTC. Looking up the rest from reference TRBV9 and TRBJ2-7 gives the full variable domain: DSGVTQTPKHLITATGQRVTLRCSPRSGDLSVYWYQQSLDQGLQFLIQYYNGEERAKGNILERFSAQQFPDLHSELNLSSLELGDSALYFCASSVELAGDEQYFGPGTRLTVT.

The rearrangement links TRBV7-9 to TRBJ1-2; 7 bases fit TRBD1. This CDR3 comprises 14 residues. The germline V gene has CDR1 SEHNR and CDR2 FQNEAQ (reference sequence). V dropped 3 bases and J dropped 7; count of bases not matched to a gene: 8. The CDR3 spells CASSFTGQSSGYTF. The CDR3 DNA is TGTGCCAGCAGCTTCACGGGACAGAGCTCTGGCTACACCTTC.

This clonotype was counted at least ten times. The chain carries TRBV5-6 and TRBJ1-5; D gene unclear. Trimming removed 1 base from V and 7 bases from J, with 12 bases in between. CDR1 and CDR2 from the germline V gene are SGHDT and YYEEEE. CDR3 length: 14 residues. The CDR3 reads CASSLQAGNQPQHF. In nucleotides, the CDR3 is TGTGCCAGCAGCTTGCAGGCGGGAAACCAGCCCCAGCATTTT.

Notes on this clonotype: At one boundary the junction diverges from the germline segment, which might be a read error. This chain joins TRBV10-2 and TRBJ1-1; a possible D gene is TRBD1 (5 bases). This CDR3 region has 13 residues. Germline lookup yields CDR1 WSHSY and CDR2 SAAADI. The CDR3 region is CASTGGQGAEAFF. CDR3 nucleotide sequence: TGTGCCAGCACCGGAGGTCAAGGGGCTGAAGCTTTCTTT.

This clonotype came up many times. The chain uses TRBV7-9 and TRBJ1-3; D not certain. The V end lost 5 bases, the J end lost 2 bases, and 13 bases lay between the germline ends. The CDR3 extends over 15 amino acids. Germline V gene sequence: CDR1 SEHNR, CDR2 FQNEAQ (reference sequence). For the CDR3, the DNA is TGTGCCAGCAGCCCATTATATGGGGCTGGAAACACCATATATTTT. Protein product: CASSPLYGAGNTIYF.

Ten or more counts support this clonotype. The chain links TRBV12-3 or TRBV12-4 to TRBJ2-5; the match to TRBD1 covers 9 bases. The CDR3 length is 15 residues. V dropped 5 bases and J dropped 2; count of bases not matched to a gene: 6. CDR3 region: CASSTGGALQETQYF. The CDR3 nucleotides read TGTGCCAGCAGTACAGGGGGCGCATTGCAAGAGACCCAGTACTTC.